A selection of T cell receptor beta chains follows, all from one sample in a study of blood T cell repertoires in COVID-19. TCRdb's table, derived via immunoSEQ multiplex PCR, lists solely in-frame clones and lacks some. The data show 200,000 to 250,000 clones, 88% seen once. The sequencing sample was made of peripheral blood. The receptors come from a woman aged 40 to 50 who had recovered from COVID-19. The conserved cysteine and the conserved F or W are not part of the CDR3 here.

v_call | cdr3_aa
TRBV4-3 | ASSRESVYTEAF
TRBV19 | ASRGAAQGGTYEQY
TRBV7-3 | ASSLNGQGYTDTQY
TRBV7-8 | ASSLGQTFSNTQY
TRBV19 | ASSPTGGEANQPQH
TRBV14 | ASSQVFGGLAAETQY
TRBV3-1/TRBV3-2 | ASSTKDPAWGTSTDTQY
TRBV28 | ASSSSDSSNQPQH
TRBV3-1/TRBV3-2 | ASSKALTRQGPAVYEQY
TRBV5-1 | ASSSSAEGVHETQY
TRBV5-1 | ASSSGDRVAEKLF
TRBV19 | ASSEQPGESYEQY
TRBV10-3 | AISLTGSSYEQY
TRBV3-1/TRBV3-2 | ASSHPFGQSNTQY
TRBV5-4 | ASSPGGVNTEAF
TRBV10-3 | AIRASGFYEQY
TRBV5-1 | ASSPQGNYGYT
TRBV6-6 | ASSPGGNNYGYT
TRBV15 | ATSRDYGTSGLTGRSEQY
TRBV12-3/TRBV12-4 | ASSPLTGRVY
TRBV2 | ASRRQSYEQY
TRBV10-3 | AIAERTEAYEQY
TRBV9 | ASSPPGPWEGDLYEQY
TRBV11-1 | ASSLLFGPTDTQY
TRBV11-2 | ASSSQGVGQY
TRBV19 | ASSIETGGNQPQH
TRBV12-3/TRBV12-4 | ASSLSAHGGF
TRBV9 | ASSVAGGPYEQY
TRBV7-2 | ASSRDRASSGNTIY
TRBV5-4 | ASSMGGTGNQPQH
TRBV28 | ASSSLDTQY
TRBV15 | ATSRDPGTRRIEEQF
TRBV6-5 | ASSFAGGSYNEQF
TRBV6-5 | ASRGTLPYEQY
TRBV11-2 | ASSLGVGTYNEQF
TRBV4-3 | ASSPRSGGYT
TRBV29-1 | SARTSGRTTDTQY
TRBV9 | ASSVGPGGPNYGYT
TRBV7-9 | ASSLVGTSGYNEQF
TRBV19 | ASSIEGQGVQPQH
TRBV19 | ASSPYQGRNEKLF
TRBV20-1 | SASGSGGPLGGETQY
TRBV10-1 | ASRRGTSYEQY
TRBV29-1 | SVEAGGYNEQF
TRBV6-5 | ASSTGASGANVLT
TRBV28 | ASSLASVSSYEQY
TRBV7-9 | ASSLAGGGGSSYNEQF
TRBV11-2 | ASSLAGLADTGTQY
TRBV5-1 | ASSLAANGGETQY
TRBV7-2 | ASSLGLAGGDTQY
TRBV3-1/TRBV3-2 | ASSQDRNQPQH
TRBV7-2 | ASSLDRRASETQY
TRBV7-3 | ASSLLPSGADTDTQY
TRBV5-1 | ASSYRLDGTDTQY
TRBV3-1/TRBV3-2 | ASSQGAGSNQPQH